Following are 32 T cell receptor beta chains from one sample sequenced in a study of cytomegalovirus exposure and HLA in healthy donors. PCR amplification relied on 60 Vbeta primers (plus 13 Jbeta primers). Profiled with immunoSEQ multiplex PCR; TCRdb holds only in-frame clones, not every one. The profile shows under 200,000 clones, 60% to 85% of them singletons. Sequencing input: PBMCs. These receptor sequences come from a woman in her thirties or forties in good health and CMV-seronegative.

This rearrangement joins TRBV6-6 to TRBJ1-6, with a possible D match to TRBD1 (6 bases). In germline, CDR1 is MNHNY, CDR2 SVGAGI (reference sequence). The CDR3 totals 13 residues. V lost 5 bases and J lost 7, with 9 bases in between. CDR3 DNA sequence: TGTGCCAGCAGTCGACAGGAGAATTCACCCCTCCACTTT. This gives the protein CASSRQENSPLHF.

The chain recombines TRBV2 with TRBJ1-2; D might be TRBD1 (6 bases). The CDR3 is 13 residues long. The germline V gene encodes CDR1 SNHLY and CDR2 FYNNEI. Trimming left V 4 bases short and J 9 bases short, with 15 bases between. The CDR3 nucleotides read TGTGCCAGCAGTGTAGGGGACATCCTCAGCTACACCTTC. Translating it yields CASSVGDILSYTF.

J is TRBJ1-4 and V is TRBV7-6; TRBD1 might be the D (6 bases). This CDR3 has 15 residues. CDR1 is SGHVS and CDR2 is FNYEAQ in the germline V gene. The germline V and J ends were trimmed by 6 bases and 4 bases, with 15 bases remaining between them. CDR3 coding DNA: TGTGCCAGCAGACTTGGGGGCCCTCGTAATGAAAAACTGTTTTTT. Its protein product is CASRLGGPRNEKLFF.

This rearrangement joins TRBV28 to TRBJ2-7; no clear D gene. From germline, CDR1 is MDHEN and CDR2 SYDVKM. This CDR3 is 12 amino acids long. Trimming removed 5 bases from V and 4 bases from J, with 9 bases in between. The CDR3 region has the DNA TGTGCCAGCAGTCCCTCAGATTACGAGCAGTACTTC. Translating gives CASSPSDYEQYF.

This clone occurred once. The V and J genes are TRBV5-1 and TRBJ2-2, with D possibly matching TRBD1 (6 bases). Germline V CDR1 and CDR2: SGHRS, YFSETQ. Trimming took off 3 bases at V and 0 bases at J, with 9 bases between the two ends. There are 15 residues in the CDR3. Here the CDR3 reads CASSSDRSNTGELFF. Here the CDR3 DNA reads TGCGCCAGCAGCTCGGACAGATCGAACACCGGGGAGCTGTTTTTT.

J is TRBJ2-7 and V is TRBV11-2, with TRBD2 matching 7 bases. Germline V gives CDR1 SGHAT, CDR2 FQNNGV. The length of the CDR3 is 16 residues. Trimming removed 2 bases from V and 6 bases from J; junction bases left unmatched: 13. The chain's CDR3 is CASSLNGRAGLIEQYF. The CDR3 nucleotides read TGTGCCAGCAGCTTAAATGGTCGAGCGGGGCTGATCGAGCAGTACTTC.

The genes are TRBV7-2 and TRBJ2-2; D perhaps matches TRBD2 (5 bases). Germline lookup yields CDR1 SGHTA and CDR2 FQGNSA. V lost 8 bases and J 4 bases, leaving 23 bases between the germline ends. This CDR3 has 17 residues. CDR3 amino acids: CASSTSGRAVGTGELFF. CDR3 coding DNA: TGTGCCAGCTCAACCAGCGGACGGGCTGTTGGCACCGGGGAGCTGTTTTTT.

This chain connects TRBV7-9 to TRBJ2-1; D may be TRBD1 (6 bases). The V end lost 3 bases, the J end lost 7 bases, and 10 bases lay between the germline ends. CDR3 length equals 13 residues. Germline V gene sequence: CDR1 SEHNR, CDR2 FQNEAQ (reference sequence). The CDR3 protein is CASSLTGVNEQFF. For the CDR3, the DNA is TGTGCCAGCAGCTTGACAGGAGTAAATGAGCAGTTCTTC.

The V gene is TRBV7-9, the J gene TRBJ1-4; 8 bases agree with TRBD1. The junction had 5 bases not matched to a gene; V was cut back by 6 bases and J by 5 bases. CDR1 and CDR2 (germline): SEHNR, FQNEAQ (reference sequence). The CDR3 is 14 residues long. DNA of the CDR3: TGTGCCAGCAGTTCCGGACAGGGAAATGAAAAACTGTTTTTT. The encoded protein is CASSSGQGNEKLFF.

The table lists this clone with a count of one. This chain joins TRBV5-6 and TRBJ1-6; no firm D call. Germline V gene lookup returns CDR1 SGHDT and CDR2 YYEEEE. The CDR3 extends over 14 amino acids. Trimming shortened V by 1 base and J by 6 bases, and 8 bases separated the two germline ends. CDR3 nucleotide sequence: TGTGCCAGCAGCTTGATTCAGGTTAATTCACCCCTCCACTTT. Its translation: CASSLIQVNSPLHF.

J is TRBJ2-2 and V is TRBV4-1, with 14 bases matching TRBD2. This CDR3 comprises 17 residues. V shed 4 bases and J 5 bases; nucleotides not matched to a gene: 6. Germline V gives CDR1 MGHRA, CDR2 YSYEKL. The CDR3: CASSRRLAGGETGELFF. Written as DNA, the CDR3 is TGCGCCAGCAGCCGCAGACTAGCGGGGGGGGAGACCGGGGAGCTGTTTTTT.

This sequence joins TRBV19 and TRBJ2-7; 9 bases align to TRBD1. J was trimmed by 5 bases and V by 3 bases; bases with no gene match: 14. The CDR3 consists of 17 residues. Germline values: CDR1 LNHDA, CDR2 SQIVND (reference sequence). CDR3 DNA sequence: TGTGCCAGTAGTATTCAGTTGCCCGGGACAGGGCTTGACGAGCAGTACTTC. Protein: CASSIQLPGTGLDEQYF.

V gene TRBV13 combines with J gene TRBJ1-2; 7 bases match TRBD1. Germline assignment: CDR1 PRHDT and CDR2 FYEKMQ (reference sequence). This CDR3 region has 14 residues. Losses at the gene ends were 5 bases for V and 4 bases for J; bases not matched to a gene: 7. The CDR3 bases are TGTGCCAGCAGCCAACAGGGGTCCCCCTATGGCTACACCTTC. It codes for CASSQQGSPYGYTF.

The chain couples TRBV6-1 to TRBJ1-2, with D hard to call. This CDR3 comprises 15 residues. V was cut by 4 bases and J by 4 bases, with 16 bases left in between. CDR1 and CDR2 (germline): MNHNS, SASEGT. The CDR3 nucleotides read TGTGCCAGCAGTGTGCGTACGACATTGGCCTATGGCTACACCTTC. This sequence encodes CASSVRTTLAYGYTF.

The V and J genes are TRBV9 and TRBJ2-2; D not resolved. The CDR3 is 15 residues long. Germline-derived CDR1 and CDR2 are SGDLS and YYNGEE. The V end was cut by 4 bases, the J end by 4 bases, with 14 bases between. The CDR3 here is CASSPRVGSTGELFF. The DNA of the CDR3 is TGTGCCAGCAGCCCCCGAGTGGGCTCCACCGGGGAGCTGTTTTTT.

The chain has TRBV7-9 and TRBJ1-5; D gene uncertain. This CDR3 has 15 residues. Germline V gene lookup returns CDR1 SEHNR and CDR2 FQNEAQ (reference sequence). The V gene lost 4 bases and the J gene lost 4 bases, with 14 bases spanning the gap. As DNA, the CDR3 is TGTGCCAGCAGCTCGACCGGCGGCAATAATCAGCCCCAGCATTTT. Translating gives CASSSTGGNNQPQHF.

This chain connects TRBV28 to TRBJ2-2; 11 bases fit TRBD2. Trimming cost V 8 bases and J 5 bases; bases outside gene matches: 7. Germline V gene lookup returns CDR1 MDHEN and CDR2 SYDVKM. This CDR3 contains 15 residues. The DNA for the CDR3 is TGTGCCAGCCGAACTAGCGGGAGAATGACCGGGGAGCTGTTTTTT. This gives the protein CASRTSGRMTGELFF. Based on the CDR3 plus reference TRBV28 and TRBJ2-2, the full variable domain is DVKVTQSSRYLVKRTGEKVFLECVQDMDHENMFWYRQDPGLGLRLIYFSYDVKMKEKGDIPEGYSVSREKKERFSLILESASTNQTSMYLCASRTSGRMTGELFFGEGSRLTVL.

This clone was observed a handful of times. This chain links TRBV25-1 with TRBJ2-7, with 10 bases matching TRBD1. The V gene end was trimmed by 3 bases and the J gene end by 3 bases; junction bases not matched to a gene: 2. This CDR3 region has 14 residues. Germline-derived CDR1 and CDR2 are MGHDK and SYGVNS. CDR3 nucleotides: TGTGCCAGCAGTGAGGGACAGGGGAGCTACGAGCAGTACTTC. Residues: CASSEGQGSYEQYF.

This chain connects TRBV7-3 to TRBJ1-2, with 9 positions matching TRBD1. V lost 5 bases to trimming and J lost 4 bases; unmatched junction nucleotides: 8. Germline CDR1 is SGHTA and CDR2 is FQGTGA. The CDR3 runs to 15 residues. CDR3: CASSPGTGWGYGYTF. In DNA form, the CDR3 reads TGTGCCAGCAGCCCGGGGACAGGGTGGGGCTATGGCTACACCTTC.

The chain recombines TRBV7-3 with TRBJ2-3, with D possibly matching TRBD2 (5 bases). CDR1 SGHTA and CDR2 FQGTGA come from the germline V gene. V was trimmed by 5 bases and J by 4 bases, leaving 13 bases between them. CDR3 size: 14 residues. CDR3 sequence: CASSPTARADTQYF. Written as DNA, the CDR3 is TGTGCCAGCAGCCCTACGGCGAGGGCAGATACGCAGTATTTT.

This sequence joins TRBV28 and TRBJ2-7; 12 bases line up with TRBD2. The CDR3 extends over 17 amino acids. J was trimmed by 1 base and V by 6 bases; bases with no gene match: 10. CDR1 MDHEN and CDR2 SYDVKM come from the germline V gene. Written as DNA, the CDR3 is TGTGCCAGCAGCTATACCCTGACTAGCGGGGGTTCCTACGAGCAGTACTTC. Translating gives CASSYTLTSGGSYEQYF. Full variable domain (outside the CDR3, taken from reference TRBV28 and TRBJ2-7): DVKVTQSSRYLVKRTGEKVFLECVQDMDHENMFWYRQDPGLGLRLIYFSYDVKMKEKGDIPEGYSVSREKKERFSLILESASTNQTSMYLCASSYTLTSGGSYEQYFGPGTRLTVT.

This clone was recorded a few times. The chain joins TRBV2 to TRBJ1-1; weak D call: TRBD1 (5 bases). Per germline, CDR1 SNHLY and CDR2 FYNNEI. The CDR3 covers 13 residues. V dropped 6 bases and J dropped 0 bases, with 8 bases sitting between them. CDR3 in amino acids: CASRTDMNTEAFF. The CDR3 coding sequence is TGTGCCAGCAGGACAGACATGAACACTGAAGCTTTCTTT.

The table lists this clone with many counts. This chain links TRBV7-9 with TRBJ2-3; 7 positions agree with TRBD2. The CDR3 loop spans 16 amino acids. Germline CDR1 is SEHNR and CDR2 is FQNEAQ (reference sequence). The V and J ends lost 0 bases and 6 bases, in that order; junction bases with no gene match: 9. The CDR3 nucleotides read TGTGCCAGCAGCTTAGCGGCGGCGGGGAGGGTTGATACGCAGTATTTT. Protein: CASSLAAAGRVDTQYF.

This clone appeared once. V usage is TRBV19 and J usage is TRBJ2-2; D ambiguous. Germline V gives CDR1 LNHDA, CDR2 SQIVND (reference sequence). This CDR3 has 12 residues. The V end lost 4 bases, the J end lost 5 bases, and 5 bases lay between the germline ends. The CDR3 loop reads CASSSYTGELFF. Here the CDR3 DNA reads TGTGCCAGTAGTAGCTATACCGGGGAGCTGTTTTTT.

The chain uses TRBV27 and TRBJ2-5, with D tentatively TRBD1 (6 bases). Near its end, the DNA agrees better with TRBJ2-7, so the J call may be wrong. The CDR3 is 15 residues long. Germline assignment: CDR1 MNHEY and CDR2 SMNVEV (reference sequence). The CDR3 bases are TGTGCCAGCAGTCCGGAACAGGGTTACAGCTACGAGCAGTACTTC. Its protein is CASSPEQGYSYEQYF.

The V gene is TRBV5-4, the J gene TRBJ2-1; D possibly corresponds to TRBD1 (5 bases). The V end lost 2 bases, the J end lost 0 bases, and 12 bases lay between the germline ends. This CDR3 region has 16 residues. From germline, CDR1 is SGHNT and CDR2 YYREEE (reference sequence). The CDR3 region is CASSLLTDFSYNEQFF. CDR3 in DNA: TGTGCCAGCAGCTTATTGACAGACTTCTCCTACAATGAGCAGTTCTTC.

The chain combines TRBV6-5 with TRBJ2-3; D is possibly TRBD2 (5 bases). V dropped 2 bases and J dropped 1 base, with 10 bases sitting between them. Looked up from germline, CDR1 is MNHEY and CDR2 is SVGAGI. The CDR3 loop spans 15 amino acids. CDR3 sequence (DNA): TGTGCCAGCAGTTACAGACGGGAAGGCACAGATACGCAGTATTTT. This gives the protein CASSYRREGTDTQYF.

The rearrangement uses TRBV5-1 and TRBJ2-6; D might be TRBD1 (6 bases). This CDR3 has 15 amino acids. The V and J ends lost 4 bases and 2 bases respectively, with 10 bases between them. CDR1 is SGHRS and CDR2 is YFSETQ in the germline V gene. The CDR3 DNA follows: TGCGCCAGCAGCCCGGACAGCACTGGGGCCAACGTCCTGACTTTC. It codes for CASSPDSTGANVLTF. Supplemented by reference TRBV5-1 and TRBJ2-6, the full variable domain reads KAGVTQTPRYLIKTRGQQVTLSCSPISGHRSVSWYQQTPGQGLQFLFEYFSETQRNKGNFPGRFSGRQFSNSRSEMNVSTLELGDSALYLCASSPDSTGANVLTFGAGSRLTVL.

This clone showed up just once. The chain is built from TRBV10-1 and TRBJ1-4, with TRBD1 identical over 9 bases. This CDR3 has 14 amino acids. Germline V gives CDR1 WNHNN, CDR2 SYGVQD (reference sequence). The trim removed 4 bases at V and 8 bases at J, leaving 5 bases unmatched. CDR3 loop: CASSGGQGGEKLFF. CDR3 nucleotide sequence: TGCGCCAGCAGTGGGGGACAGGGAGGCGAAAAACTGTTTTTT.

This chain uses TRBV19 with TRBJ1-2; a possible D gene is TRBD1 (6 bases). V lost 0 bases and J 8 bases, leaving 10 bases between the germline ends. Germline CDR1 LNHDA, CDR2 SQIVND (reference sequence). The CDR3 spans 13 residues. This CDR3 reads CASSIDWGRGYTF. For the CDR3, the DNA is TGTGCCAGTAGTATAGACTGGGGGCGAGGCTACACCTTC. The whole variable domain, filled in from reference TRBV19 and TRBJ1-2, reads DGGITQSPKYLFRKEGQNVTLSCEQNLNHDAMYWYRQDPGQGLRLIYYSQIVNDFQKGDIAEGYSVSREKKESFPLTVTSAQKNPTAFYLCASSIDWGRGYTFGSGTRLTVV.

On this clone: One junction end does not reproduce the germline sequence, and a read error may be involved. CDR3: CASSYEGQGYGQYF. The CDR3 DNA reads as TGTGCCAGCAGTTACGAGGGACAGGGCTACGGGCAGTACTTC. The chain carries TRBV6-6 and TRBJ2-7; 9 bases are a match to TRBD1. This CDR3 is built from 14 residues. CDR1 and CDR2 (germline): MNHNY, SVGAGI (reference sequence).

CDR3 sequence: CASSSRTRGNTEAFF. The DNA of the CDR3 is TGTGCCAGCAGCTCAAGAACCAGGGGGAACACTGAAGCTTTCTTT. The J gene is TRBJ1-1, the V gene TRBV11-1; weak D call: TRBD1 (6 bases). The CDR3 spans 15 residues. The V and J ends lost 4 bases and 1 base respectively, with 13 bases between them. From germline, CDR1 is SGHAT and CDR2 FQDESV (reference sequence).